This T cell receptor beta chain came from a study of T cell repertoires in cytomegalovirus infection. Many counts were recorded for this clonotype. TCRdb redid the calling of the reads with MiXCR, one entry per CDR3 protein. The sample holds hundreds of thousands of distinct CDR3 sequences, approximately 8.9% seen once. The clonotype comes from a human donor in good health (CMV status not recorded). Some clones in this sample may be carry-over from other donors' samples. The sequencing input was PBMCs.

The CDR3: CASSQLTGELFF. The CDR3 nucleotides read TGTGCCAGCAGCCAACTAACCGGGGAGCTGTTTTTT. The V gene is TRBV4-2, the J gene TRBJ2-2, with D unclear. The CDR3 runs to 12 residues. Trimming left V 2 bases short and J 5 bases short, with 3 bases between. Germline loops: CDR1 LGHNA, CDR2 YNFKEQ.